This TCR beta chain was retrieved from a study of CD8+ T cells in alopecia areata. Study-level results: Scalp and blood retained many expanded lesional clones during tofacitinib.

cDNA serving as the sequencing template came from extracted, reverse transcribed RNA. Assay used: immunoSEQ multiplex PCR; TCRdb lists only in-frame clones, some missing. The repertoire holds some 190,000 clones, with more than 60% as singletons. This CDR3 contains 13 residues. Between the trimmed V and J ends, which lost 6 bases and 5 bases, there was a span of 10 bases. Germline V gives CDR1 LNHDA, CDR2 SQIVND (reference sequence). Sample treatment: oral pan-JAK inhibitor, 5-10 mg twice daily. On this clone: What it binds is unknown.

The chain uses TRBV19 and TRBJ2-2, with D perhaps TRBD2 (6 bases). Sequencing used CD4+ T cells sorted from blood, obtained at approximately week 44, from a patient treated with tofacitinib. This TCR was sampled from a human donor with alopecia areata. CDR3 sequence reads: CASRLGGTGELFF. The DNA for the CDR3 is TGTGCCAGTAGGTTGGGGGGAACCGGGGAGCTGTTTTTT.